Listed below are T cell receptor beta chains from one sample, sequenced in a study of blood T cell repertoires in COVID-19. The protocol was immunoSEQ multiplex PCR, while the TCRdb copy is restricted to in-frame clones and leaves out a portion. The table shows some 210,000 clones, with around 80% occurring only once. Material for sequencing was peripheral blood. Receptor source: a woman aged 40 to 50 with acute or convalescent COVID-19. CDR3s include the opening cysteine and the closing phenylalanine or tryptophan. The D gene is left open where the match is weak. Clone size is not always given. Where it is, it says once, few, many or a class for expanded clones.

few,14,TRBV7-2,TRBJ2-7,TRBD1,CASSPTGGYYEQYF,TGTGCCAGCAGCCCAACAGGGGGCTATTACGAGCAGTACTTC
NA,14,TRBV27,TRBJ2-7,NA,CASRTGTKAYEQYF,TGTGCCAGCCGGACCGGGACAAAGGCGTACGAGCAGTACTTC
NA,13,TRBV2,TRBJ1-1,TRBD1,CAIARTGRTEAFF,TGTGCCATCGCCCGGACAGGGCGAACTGAAGCTTTCTTT
NA,15,TRBV6-5,TRBJ2-7,TRBD1,CASSLGQGRSREQYF,TGTGCCAGCAGCCTTGGACAGGGGAGATCGAGAGAGCAGTACTTC
NA,14,TRBV5-1,TRBJ2-7,NA,CASSLGGTLYEQYF,TGCGCCAGCAGCTTGGGGGGGACACTCTACGAGCAGTACTTC
NA,15,TRBV5-6,TRBJ1-5,NA,CASSLTGSWDQPQHF,TGTGCCAGCAGCTTAACAGGGTCTTGGGATCAGCCCCAGCATTTT
NA,13,TRBV2,TRBJ2-1,TRBD2,CASGLAVYNEQFF,TGTGCCAGCGGACTAGCGGTTTACAATGAGCAGTTCTTC
NA,15,TRBV6-5,TRBJ1-4,NA,CASSLRRATNEKLFF,TGTGCCAGCTCCTTACGCAGGGCAACTAATGAAAAACTGTTTTTT
NA,12,TRBV19,TRBJ1-2,TRBD1,CASSTGGRGYTF,TGTGCCAGTAGTACAGGGGGTAGGGGCTACACCTTC
NA,14,TRBV25-1,TRBJ1-6,NA,CASSEVSYNSPLHF,TGTGCCAGCAGTGAAGTATCCTATAATTCACCCCTCCACTTT
NA,12,TRBV19,TRBJ2-7,NA,CASSWGDHEQYF,TGTGCCAGTAGTTGGGGGGACCACGAGCAGTACTTC
once,13,TRBV2,TRBJ2-3,NA,CASSGTLTDTQYF,TGTGCCAGCAGTGGGACTCTTACAGATACGCAGTATTTT
NA,13,TRBV3-1/TRBV3-2,TRBJ2-7,NA,CASSQTTSYEQYF,TGTGCCAGCAGCCAAACGACTAGCTACGAGCAGTACTTC
NA,14,TRBV11-2,TRBJ2-7,TRBD2,CASSLGLGQYEQYF,TGTGCCAGCAGCCTAGGACTAGGCCAGTACGAGCAGTACTTC
NA,14,TRBV7-9,TRBJ2-1,NA,CAVKLGATINEQFF,TGTGCCGTCAAGTTAGGGGCCACGATCAATGAGCAGTTCTTC
NA,16,TRBV7-9,TRBJ2-7,NA,CASSPSPGQGGYEQYF,TGTGCCAGCAGCCCCTCTCCCGGCCAGGGTGGATACGAGCAGTACTTC
NA,14,TRBV19,TRBJ2-1,TRBD2,CASDLPGGPNEQFF,TGTGCCAGCGATTTGCCGGGGGGGCCTAATGAGCAGTTCTTC
NA,12,TRBV7-2,TRBJ2-7,TRBD1,CASGDRGLEQYF,TGTGCCAGCGGGGACAGGGGTCTCGAGCAGTACTTC
NA,13,TRBV15,TRBJ1-1,NA,CATSRDYSTEAFF,TGTGCCACCAGCAGAGATTACAGTACTGAAGCTTTCTTT
NA,14,TRBV27,TRBJ2-7,TRBD2,CASSFSGVFYEQYF,TGTGCCAGCAGTTTTAGCGGGGTCTTCTACGAGCAGTACTTC
NA,16,TRBV11-3,TRBJ2-3,NA,CASSEGLALVPDTQYF,TGTGCCAGCAGCGAGGGACTCGCGCTTGTTCCAGATACGCAGTATTTT
NA,14,TRBV6-5,TRBJ2-7,NA,CASSPSDTSYEQYF,TGTGCCAGCAGCCCCTCGGACACATCCTACGAGCAGTACTTC
NA,15,TRBV7-2,TRBJ2-7,TRBD1,CASSLRTGGIYEQYF,TGTGCCAGCAGCCTACGGACAGGGGGTATCTACGAGCAGTACTTC
NA,16,TRBV6-4,TRBJ1-2,TRBD1,CASTRDRGTYTYGYTF,TGTGCCAGCACCCGGGACAGGGGGACCTATACCTATGGCTACACCTTC
NA,15,TRBV10-3,TRBJ2-1,NA,CAISVGWEGDNEQFF,TGTGCCATCAGTGTTGGGTGGGAGGGGGACAATGAGCAGTTCTTC
NA,16,TRBV5-8,TRBJ1-1,NA,CASSLAAGRTNTEAFF,TGTGCCAGCAGCTTGGCCGCGGGCAGAACGAACACTGAAGCTTTCTTT
NA,16,TRBV24-1,TRBJ2-3,NA,CATSDSERGAGDTQYF,TGTGCCACCAGTGATTCGGAACGGGGGGCCGGAGATACGCAGTATTTT
NA,13,TRBV7-3,TRBJ2-3,NA,CASGRGATDTQYF,TGTGCCAGCGGGCGGGGAGCCACAGATACGCAGTATTTT
NA,13,TRBV6-2/TRBV6-3,TRBJ2-2,NA,CASNPDSTGELFF,TGTGCCAGCAACCCGGACAGCACCGGGGAGCTGTTTTTT
NA,15,TRBV4-3,TRBJ1-2,NA,CASSLQGNNNYGYTF,TGCGCCAGCAGCCTACAGGGAAATAATAACTATGGCTACACCTTC
NA,15,TRBV25-1,TRBJ2-7,NA,CASSPGSDRTYEQYF,TGTGCCAGCAGTCCCGGATCGGACAGAACCTACGAGCAGTACTTC
few,15,TRBV19,TRBJ2-5,TRBD2,CASSILASGQETQYF,TGTGCCAGTAGTATTCTGGCTAGCGGCCAAGAGACCCAGTACTTC
NA,16,TRBV5-1,TRBJ2-7,TRBD1,CASSPATGTGGYEQYF,TGCGCCAGCAGCCCCGCGACCGGGACAGGGGGCTACGAGCAGTACTTC
few,18,TRBV7-9,TRBJ2-3,TRBD2,CASRPLAGGPRITDTQYF,TGTGCCAGCAGGCCACTAGCGGGAGGGCCGCGTATCACAGATACGCAGTATTTT
NA,16,TRBV9,TRBJ2-3,NA,CASSVGNSPSTDTQYF,TGTGCCAGCAGCGTAGGAAACTCCCCTAGCACAGATACGCAGTATTTT
NA,17,TRBV5-6,TRBJ2-3,TRBD2,CASSLDLAGGYTDTQYF,TGTGCCAGCAGCTTGGATTTAGCGGGAGGGTACACAGATACGCAGTATTTT
few,19,TRBV5-8,TRBJ1-3,TRBD1,CASSFRAGGRLSSGNTIYF,TGTGCCAGCAGCTTCCGGGCAGGGGGTCGACTGAGCTCTGGAAACACCATATATTTT
NA,16,TRBV3-1/TRBV3-2,TRBJ2-1,TRBD2,CASSPSGINPIDEQFF,TGTGCCAGCAGCCCTAGCGGGATTAACCCTATCGATGAGCAGTTCTTC
NA,13,TRBV5-1,TRBJ1-4,NA,CASSLIGVEKLFF,TGCGCCAGCAGCTTGATAGGAGTGGAGAAACTGTTTTTT
NA,15,TRBV3-1/TRBV3-2,TRBJ2-4,NA,CASSRDLGRENIQYF,TGTGCCAGCAGCCGCGACTTAGGGCGGGAAAACATTCAGTACTTC
NA,15,TRBV28,TRBJ1-3,TRBD1,CASRPDRVGGNTIYF,TGTGCCAGCAGACCAGACAGGGTGGGTGGAAACACCATATATTTT
NA,17,TRBV5-4,TRBJ1-1,NA,CASSLRGGGIMNTEAFF,TGTGCCAGCAGCCTGCGGGGAGGGGGGATAATGAACACTGAAGCTTTCTTT
NA,13,TRBV18,TRBJ2-3,NA,CASSGQGTDTQYF,TGTGCCAGCTCTGGTCAGGGGACAGATACGCAGTATTTT
NA,16,TRBV5-4,TRBJ2-3,NA,CASSNQQGPSTDTQYF,TGTGCCAGCAGCAACCAACAGGGACCTAGCACAGATACGCAGTATTTT
NA,14,TRBV29-1,TRBJ2-5,NA,CSVPLPPGQETQYF,TGCAGCGTTCCACTTCCTCCAGGTCAAGAGACCCAGTACTTC
NA,15,TRBV19,TRBJ2-7,TRBD1,CASSIVGDRKYEQYF,TGTGCCAGTAGTATAGTAGGGGACAGAAAATACGAGCAGTACTTC
NA,15,TRBV2,TRBJ1-2,TRBD1,CASSVIGGPNYGYTF,TGTGCCAGCAGTGTTATAGGGGGCCCTAACTATGGCTACACCTTC
NA,14,TRBV11-2,TRBJ2-1,NA,CASSSRVYNNEQFF,TGTGCCAGCAGCTCGCGGGTTTACAACAATGAGCAGTTCTTC
NA,13,TRBV9,TRBJ1-2,NA,CASSPTGNYGYTF,TGTGCCAGCAGCCCGACAGGAAACTATGGCTACACCTTC
NA,14,TRBV2,TRBJ2-2,NA,CASTPVALTGELFF,TGTGCCAGCACCCCCGTAGCGCTGACCGGGGAGCTGTTTTTT
NA,14,TRBV27,TRBJ2-1,TRBD2,CASSLAGGHNEQFF,TGTGCCAGCAGTCTAGCGGGAGGACACAATGAGCAGTTCTTC
NA,16,TRBV11-2,TRBJ2-7,NA,CASSLAPGLMGYEQYF,TGTGCCAGCAGCTTAGCCCCAGGGTTGATGGGCTACGAGCAGTACTTC
NA,15,TRBV9,TRBJ2-3,TRBD2,CASSVEGTRADTQYF,TGTGCCAGCAGCGTAGAAGGGACTAGAGCAGATACGCAGTATTTT
NA,14,TRBV4-3,TRBJ1-4,TRBD1,CASSQGQQNEKLFF,TGCGCCAGCAGCCAGGGACAGCAGAATGAAAAACTGTTTTTT
NA,14,TRBV4-2,TRBJ1-2,TRBD1,CASSRVRDRGGYTF,TGTGCCAGCAGCCGAGTCCGGGACAGGGGTGGCTACACCTTC
few,15,TRBV19,TRBJ1-5,TRBD1,CASSTTLGQNQPQHF,TGTGCCAGTAGTACGACTCTGGGACAGAATCAGCCCCAGCATTTT
NA,15,TRBV27,TRBJ2-1,NA,CASGISGTSYNEQFF,TGTGCCAGCGGGATATCTGGGACTTCCTACAATGAGCAGTTCTTC
NA,14,TRBV6-5,TRBJ1-6,NA,CASATTGYNSPLHF,TGTGCCAGCGCCACGACAGGCTATAATTCACCCCTCCACTTT
NA,16,TRBV7-2,TRBJ1-5,NA,CASSLTGKVGNQPQHF,TGTGCCAGCAGCTTAACAGGGAAGGTGGGGAATCAGCCCCAGCATTTT